These 8 T cell receptor beta chains originate from one sample sequenced in a study of T cells in women clearing cervical HPV infection. This table comes from immunoSEQ multiplex PCR, and its TCRdb copy is limited to in-frame clones, with some not included. The clone table shows some 24,000 clones, with the ten largest holding 5.4%. Sequenced input: blood buffy coat. These receptors all stem from a woman aged 18 to 69 with a cervical HPV16 infection that either progressed to CIN3+ or cleared (not recorded which).

Worth noting for this clone: Read sequence stops 3 residues before the CDR3 end, and the germline J gene provides the missing end. This sequence joins TRBV9 and TRBJ2-1; TRBD2 matches 10 bases. Germline V CDR1 and CDR2: SGDLS, YYNGEE. Trimming cost V 0 bases and J 9 bases; bases outside gene matches: 6. The CDR3 consists of 15 residues. The CDR3 here is CASSVDPSGSTEQFF. CDR3 DNA, as far as it was read: TGTGCCAGCAGCGTAGACCCTAGCGGGAGTACTGAG.

A note on this clone: The read ends 3 residues early relative to the CDR3; the germline J gene fills the gap. This chain connects TRBV19 to TRBJ1-1, with D perhaps matching TRBD1 (6 bases). The V end lost 7 bases, the J end lost 3 bases, and 15 bases lay between the germline ends. This CDR3 spans 14 amino acids. Germline CDR1 reads LNHDA; CDR2 reads SQIVND (reference sequence). Incomplete CDR3 DNA: TGTGCCAGTACCCAGGGGACTAGGGACACTGAA. Translating gives CASTQGTRDTE. From start to end, the CDR3 is CASTQGTRDTEAFF.

Notes on this clone: The CDR3 is cut off 3 residues early in the read; its end comes from the germline J gene. The chain has TRBV6-1 and TRBJ2-3, with D possibly being TRBD2 (6 bases). The germline CDR1 and CDR2 sequences are MNHNS and SASEGT. The CDR3 is made up of 16 amino acids. CDR3 loop: CASSEEGSGYKETQYF. Partial CDR3 DNA: TGTGCCAGCAGTGAGGAGGGGTCAGGTTACAAAGAGACG.

Concerning this clone itself: The sequence runs out 3 residues before the end of the CDR3; the remainder is reconstructed from the germline J gene. The rearrangement links TRBV7-9 to TRBJ2-3; 7 bases line up with TRBD1. In germline, CDR1 is SEHNR, CDR2 FQNEAQ (reference sequence). The CDR3 spans 15 residues. The DNA read from the CDR3 is TGTGCCAGCAGCACGACAGGGTTTAGCAATCAGCCG. Protein product: CASSTTGFSNQP. The whole CDR3 sequence reads CASSTTGFSNQPQYF.

In the case of this clone: The read terminates 3 residues ahead of where the CDR3 ends, so the germline J gene completes it. The chain employs TRBV5-5 and TRBJ1-3; no clear D. The ends were cut back, 0 bases at V and 0 bases at J, with 7 bases in the middle. The CDR3 loop spans 15 amino acids. Germline V gene data show CDR1 as SGHKS and CDR2 as YYEKEE (reference sequence). The CDR3 reads CASSLVVSSGNTIYF. The CDR3 DNA, read in part, is TGTGCCAGCAGCTTGGTCGTGTCCTCTGGAAACACC.

In the case of this clone: The observed sequence ends 3 residues before the CDR3 terminus, with the missing tail filled in from the germline J gene. The gene calls are TRBV4-2 and TRBJ1-4, with D maybe TRBD1 (6 bases). The germline CDR1 and CDR2 sequences are LGHNA and YNFKEQ. The V end lost 0 bases, the J end lost 7 bases, and 15 bases lay between the germline ends. The CDR3 extends over 16 amino acids. The CDR3 is CASSQDFGQGIEKLFF. CDR3 DNA, as far as it was read: TGTGCCAGCAGCCAAGATTTTGGGCAGGGGATTGAAAAA.

Turning to this clone: The read terminates 3 residues ahead of where the CDR3 ends, so the germline J gene completes it. The chain couples TRBV12-3 or TRBV12-4 to TRBJ2-5, with 9 bases lining up with TRBD2. V gave up 2 bases and J gave up 4 bases; unmatched junction bases: 14. This CDR3 region has 18 residues. CDR3 bases read: TGTGCCAGCAGTTTAATTTGGGGCGGGGGGGCCGAAAGAGAGACC. Translated, it gives CASSLIWGGGAERET. The complete CDR3 sequence is CASSLIWGGGAERETQYF.

Notes on this clone: Coverage ceases 3 residues before the CDR3 finishes, and the germline J gene fills in the end. V is TRBV20-1 and J is TRBJ1-2; possible D gene TRBD1, 6 bases. Trimming stripped 3 bases from V and 7 bases from J, with 15 bases between. Germline CDR1 is DFQATT and CDR2 is SNEGSKA (reference sequence). The CDR3 has 13 amino acids. CDR3 region: CSASADRFVGYTF. The part of the CDR3 DNA that was read is TGCAGTGCTAGCGCGGACAGATTTGTTGGC.